This is a list of T cell receptor beta chains from one sample in a study of cytomegalovirus exposure and HLA in healthy donors. This table comes from immunoSEQ multiplex PCR, and its TCRdb copy is limited to in-frame clones, with some not included. The sample has 140,000 to 150,000 clones; 66% are singletons. What was sequenced was PBMCs. The receptors derive from a woman in her sixties or seventies in good health and CMV-seronegative. Each CDR3 is given with its conserved first and last residue. The D gene is left open where the match is weak. Size is stated for part of the rows, as once, few or many counts, or as a class when the clone is expanded.

cdr3_nt cdr3_aa v_call clone_size d_call j_call
TGTGCCAGCAGCTTGGCAGGCCGATCTGAAGCTTTCTTT CASSLAGRSEAFF TRBV5-4 few NA TRBJ1-1
TGTGCCAGCAGCTTTGCGACAGGGGTCCAACCCGGAGGTTACAATGAGCAGTTCTTC CASSFATGVQPGGYNEQFF TRBV7-9 NA TRBD1 TRBJ2-1
TGTGCCAGCAGCTTAACGTTAAGGTCCGAGCGTAGCGGGATGGACACAGATACGCAGTATTTT CASSLTLRSERSGMDTDTQYF TRBV7-3 NA TRBD2 TRBJ2-3
TGTGCCAGCAGTTTTGGTCAGGGGAACACTGAAGCTTTCTTT CASSFGQGNTEAFF TRBV11-3 NA NA TRBJ1-1
TGTGCCAGCAGACCAGTAGGGGTCAATGAGCAGTTCTTC CASRPVGVNEQFF TRBV7-2 few NA TRBJ2-1
TGTGCCAGCACTGAGGACAGGAGCTATGGCTACACCTTC CASTEDRSYGYTF TRBV2 NA TRBD1 TRBJ1-2
TGTGCCAGCAGCTTATTGACGGGAAGGGTGCACAATGAGCAGTTCTTC CASSLLTGRVHNEQFF TRBV7-9 NA NA TRBJ2-1
TGTGCCACCAAACAGGGGACGGGGAATTCACCCCTCCACTTT CATKQGTGNSPLHF TRBV27 NA TRBD1 TRBJ1-6
TGCGCCGGCAGCTTGCTAGGACAGGGGTATGGGGAGACCCAGTACTTC CAGSLLGQGYGETQYF TRBV5-1 NA TRBD1 TRBJ2-5
TGTGCCAGTAGTAGGGGGGACTACGAGCAGTACTTC CASSRGDYEQYF TRBV19 few NA TRBJ2-7
TGTGCCAGTAGTATAGTCTTCGGGACAGGGACTGAAGCTTTCTTT CASSIVFGTGTEAFF TRBV19 NA TRBD1 TRBJ1-1
TGTGCCAGCAGCGAAAATCCGTTCGTAGATACGCAGTATTTT CASSENPFVDTQYF TRBV9 NA NA TRBJ2-3
TGTGCCAGCAGCCATACGGTGGGACAGGATTCCTACGAGCAGTACTTC CASSHTVGQDSYEQYF TRBV14 once TRBD1 TRBJ2-7
TGTGCCAGCAGCGGGGCGTCCGGGGGAAAACTGTTTTTT CASSGASGGKLFF TRBV2 NA NA TRBJ1-4
TGTGCCAGCAGCCCCGGACATACCCTTAATAATTCACCCCTCCACTTT CASSPGHTLNNSPLHF TRBV6-6 NA NA TRBJ1-6
TGTGCCAGCAGCCAAGATTTGGGGCCCTCCTACGAGCAGTACTTC CASSQDLGPSYEQYF TRBV14 few NA TRBJ2-7
TGCGCCAGCAGCTCAGACAGGGTGGGGATGAACACTGAAGCTTTCTTT CASSSDRVGMNTEAFF TRBV5-1 NA TRBD1 TRBJ1-1
TGTGCCAGCAGCTTAGGACAGGGGCCGTTCGAGCAGTACTTC CASSLGQGPFEQYF TRBV7-2 NA TRBD1 TRBJ2-7
TGTGCCAGCAGCGTAGGGACTAGCGGGAGTGAGACCCAGTACTTC CASSVGTSGSETQYF TRBV9 NA TRBD2 TRBJ2-5
TGCGCCAGCAGCACCGACAGGGTACGAGAGACCCAGTACTTC CASSTDRVRETQYF TRBV5-1 NA TRBD1 TRBJ2-5
TGTTCCAGCAGCCCCGGACAGGGGGTTGACTATGGCTACACCTTC CSSSPGQGVDYGYTF TRBV7-9 NA TRBD1 TRBJ1-2
TGTTCCAGCAGCTTATGGACTAGCGGGAACACCGGGGAGCTGTTTTTT CSSSLWTSGNTGELFF TRBV7-9 few TRBD2 TRBJ2-2
TGTGCCACCAGCAGAGCCGGGACAGGGAGCACTGAAGCTTTCTTT CATSRAGTGSTEAFF TRBV15 NA TRBD1 TRBJ1-1
TGTGCCAGCCAATCGGGGACAGGGGGCGCTGGGCAGCCCCAGCATTTT CASQSGTGGAGQPQHF TRBV28 NA TRBD1 TRBJ1-5
TGCAGCGTTGGAGGGGACATCCACAATGAGCAGTTCTTC CSVGGDIHNEQFF TRBV29-1 NA NA TRBJ2-1
TGTGCCGTTAGACAGGGATCCACAGATACGCAGTATTTT CAVRQGSTDTQYF TRBV6-5 few TRBD1 TRBJ2-3